The 20 T cell receptor beta chains listed next were all sequenced from one sample in a study of glioma-infiltrating T cells (dated by TCRdb to 2016 to 2017). The run used an Illumina MiSeq. The iRepertoire nested amplicon-rescue multiplex PCR (arm-PCR) platform was used to amplify TCR alpha and beta CDR3 regions from RNA. TCRdb reprocessed the public reads (quality trimming at Q25 with fastp, clone calling with MiXCR) and kept in-frame beta chains. Rows are unified per CDR3 protein, each entry keeping the most common DNA and genes. This sample gives around 190,000 distinct CDR3 sequences in total; more than 35% of them show up just once. The ten largest clonotypes hold roughly 5.5% of the sample. Sequencing was carried out using glioma tissue, nonneoplastic brain tissue, or PBMCs (not recorded which). The receptors derive from a human donor with low-grade glioma or glioblastoma, undergoing nonglioma brain surgery, or in good health (not recorded which).

This clonotype was picked up many times. The V call is TRBV6-1, the J call TRBJ1-1; D is perhaps TRBD1 (6 bases). This CDR3 comprises 14 residues. V lost 7 bases and J lost 5, with 17 bases in between. Germline V lookup: CDR1 MNHNS, CDR2 SASEGT. CDR3 loop: CASTRDKPETEAFF. CDR3 nucleotides: TGTGCCAGCACCCGGGACAAGCCGGAGACTGAAGCTTTCTTT.

The chain carries TRBV25-1 and TRBJ2-1; 12 bases are a match to TRBD1. Germline V gene sequence: CDR1 MGHDK, CDR2 SYGVNS. V trimming: 5 bases; J trimming: 9 bases; junction bases outside the gene matches: 14. The CDR3 consists of 17 residues. The CDR3 reads CASSFSNPGQGAGEQFF. CDR3 coding DNA: TGTGCCAGCAGTTTTTCCAACCCGGGACAGGGGGCAGGTGAGCAGTTCTTC.

In this sample, this clonotype turned up once. This may be a read error, as it is one base from a much larger clone. This chain joins TRBV2 and TRBJ1-5, with D maybe TRBD1 (6 bases). Germline-derived CDR1 and CDR2 are SNHLY and FYNNEI. The CDR3 contains 13 residues. Trimming cost V 5 bases and J 6 bases, with 11 bases left between them. CDR3 residues: CASSREGGQPQHF. For the CDR3, the DNA is TGTGCCAGCAGTCGAGAGGGGGGTCAGCCCCAGCATTTT.

The V call is TRBV18, the J call TRBJ2-3; D perhaps matches TRBD2 (5 bases). Germline CDR1 and CDR2: KGHSH and LQKENI. Trimming stripped 4 bases from V and 4 bases from J, with 12 bases between. The CDR3 covers 14 residues. DNA of the CDR3: TGTGCCAGCTCACACGGCAAGGGAGCAGATACGCAGTATTTT. Encoded protein: CASSHGKGADTQYF.

In regard to this clonotype: A clone one base away is much larger, so this may be a read error. The chain carries TRBV28 and TRBJ1-1; the D gene is possibly TRBD1 (6 bases). The CDR3 extends over 13 amino acids. Germline V gives CDR1 MDHEN, CDR2 SYDVKM. In DNA, the CDR3 is TGTGCCAGCATCTCGTCTGGGGGCACTGAAGCTTCCTTT. It yields the protein CASISSGGTEASF.

This clonotype was recorded once. A clone one base away is much larger, so this may be a read error. The V and J genes are TRBV7-8 and TRBJ2-5, with TRBD1 matching 7 bases. This CDR3 is built from 13 residues. The germline gives CDR1 SGHVS, CDR2 FQNEAQ. V lost 5 bases, J lost 6 bases, and 6 bases stayed unmatched. The CDR3 region is CASSKDREKTQYF. For the CDR3, the DNA is TGTGCCAGCAGCAAAGACAGGGAGAAGACCCAGTACTTC.

Remarks on this clonotype: A much bigger clone sits one base away, suggesting this may be a read error. The rearrangement joins TRBV25-1 to TRBJ2-3, with a weak D call TRBD1 (5 bases). With 2 bases removed from V and 5 bases from J, the gap between germline ends came to 11 bases. The CDR3 covers 14 residues. CDR1 and CDR2 (germline): MGHDK, SYGVNS. The CDR3 nucleotides read TGTGCCAGCAGTGAACAAAGCGACAGAGATACGCAGTATTTT. Residues: CASSEQSDRDTQYF.

This clonotype showed up just a few times. V is TRBV19 and J is TRBJ1-5; D uncertain. The CDR3 is made up of 14 amino acids. V was pared by 3 bases and J by 4 bases, with 10 bases between. Germline V gene lookup returns CDR1 LNHDA and CDR2 SQIVND (reference sequence). Here the CDR3 reads CASSIQWGNQPQHF. CDR3 coding DNA: TGTGCCAGTAGTATTCAGTGGGGAAATCAGCCCCAGCATTTT.

About this clonotype: A clone one base away is much larger, so this may be a read error. V usage is TRBV4-1 and J usage is TRBJ2-7; D tentatively fits TRBD1 or TRBD2 (5 bases each). CDR3 length: 14 residues. Looked up from germline, CDR1 is MGHRA and CDR2 is YSYEKL. The ends were cut back, 3 bases at V and 5 bases at J, with 14 bases in the middle. The CDR3 bases are TGCGCCAGCAGCCAGACCCTTCGAGGGGACGAGCAGTACTTC. As protein: CASSQTLRGDEQYF.

The rearrangement joins TRBV6-4 to TRBJ2-1; 12 bases agree with TRBD2. CDR1 MRHNA and CDR2 SNTAGT come from the germline V gene. This CDR3 is built from 17 residues. With 6 bases clipped from V and 5 bases from J, the junction kept 11 bases outside the gene matches. The DNA of the CDR3 is TGTGCCAGCAGAAACGGGACTAGCGGGTCCCCCCACAATGAGCAGTTCTTC. This codes for CASRNGTSGSPHNEQFF.

V usage is TRBV24-1 and J usage is TRBJ1-2; TRBD1 aligns across 7 bases. V lost 4 bases, J lost 2 bases, and 9 bases stayed unmatched. The CDR3 is 16 residues long. The V gene's germline CDR1 is KGHDR and CDR2 SFDVKD. The CDR3 loop is CATSEPGQAPNYGYTF. DNA for the CDR3: TGTGCCACCAGTGAACCCGGACAGGCCCCGAACTATGGCTACACCTTC.

In this sample, this clonotype turned up many times. This chain joins TRBV20-1 and TRBJ2-3; maybe TRBD1 (6 bases). The length of the CDR3 is 14 residues. The V and J ends lost 5 bases and 0 bases respectively, with 12 bases between them. The germline gives CDR1 DFQATT, CDR2 SNEGSKA (reference sequence). The CDR3 DNA follows: TGCAGTGCTTACTACAGGGTGAGCACAGATACGCAGTATTTT. Translating it yields CSAYYRVSTDTQYF.

This clonotype was detected many times. This sequence joins TRBV6-1 and TRBJ1-1; no definite D call. With 5 bases removed from V and 0 bases from J, the gap between germline ends came to 10 bases. Looked up from germline, CDR1 is MNHNS and CDR2 is SASEGT. This CDR3 is built from 14 residues. CDR3 nucleotide sequence: TGTGCCAGCAGTTATAGGCAGGTGAACACTGAAGCTTTCTTT. This gives the protein CASSYRQVNTEAFF.

The genes are TRBV4-1 and TRBJ2-1, with D unresolved. From germline, CDR1 is MGHRA and CDR2 YSYEKL. V lost 1 base and J 6 bases, leaving 10 bases between the germline ends. This CDR3 spans 14 amino acids. The CDR3 DNA sequence: TGCGCCAGCAGCCAAGGGTGGCCCTCCAATGAGCAGTTCTTC. This gives the protein CASSQGWPSNEQFF.

Only one count was recorded for this clonotype. The junction and the germline gene differ at one end; a read error may be behind it. This chain links TRBV6-1 with TRBJ2-7; TRBD2 might be the D (6 bases). This CDR3 is 17 amino acids long. Germline CDR1 and CDR2: MNHNS and SASEGT. DNA of the CDR3: TGTGCCAGCAGTTTATATCTCCCGGGACGGGGGACGTACGAGCACTACTTC. Its translation: CASSLYLPGRGTYEHYF.

This clonotype was observed many times. The chain couples TRBV14 to TRBJ1-3; TRBD1 aligns across 10 bases. V lost 5 bases, J lost 7 bases, and 2 bases stayed unmatched. The CDR3 runs to 13 residues. Germline-derived CDR1 and CDR2 are SGHDN and FVKESK. DNA for the CDR3: TGTGCCAGCAGCTTGGGACAGGGGAACACCATATATTTT. It yields the protein CASSLGQGNTIYF.

The V call is TRBV12-3 or TRBV12-4, the J call TRBJ1-3, with a tentative D call TRBD1 (5 bases). V was shortened by 6 bases and J by 8 bases, with 17 bases between the two germline ends. There are 14 residues in the CDR3. CDR3 loop: CASSPGGDGYTIYF. In DNA form, the CDR3 reads TGTGCCAGCAGCCCCGGGGGGGATGGGTACACCATATATTTT.

The table lists this clonotype with many counts. The chain joins TRBV7-9 to TRBJ1-1; D gene ambiguous. This CDR3 has 11 residues. Between the trimmed V and J ends, which lost 1 base and 7 bases, there was a span of 4 bases. From germline, CDR1 is SEHNR and CDR2 FQNEAQ (reference sequence). In DNA, the CDR3 is TGTGCCAGCAGCTTAGGAAATGAAGCTTTCTTT. This sequence encodes CASSLGNEAFF.

Notes on this clonotype: A much bigger clone sits one base away, suggesting this may be a read error. As the CDR3 is not closed by the conserved phenylalanine or tryptophan, this likely results from a read error. The chain carries TRBV2 and TRBJ1-2; no clear D gene. Germline V CDR1 and CDR2: SNHLY, FYNNEI. This CDR3 is built from 15 residues. The CDR3 bases are TGCGCCAGCAGCGGGCTCGGAACCACTAACTATGGCTACACCCTC. This gives the protein CASSGLGTTNYGYTL.

CDR3 sequence (DNA): TGCAGCGTTGCAAGTGGCCCTAACTATGGCTACACCTTC. Protein: CSVASGPNYGYTF. The V call is TRBV29-1, the J call TRBJ1-2; D not resolved. Germline V gives CDR1 SQVTM, CDR2 ANQGSEA. The CDR3 runs 13 residues. V lost 4 bases to trimming and J lost 0 bases, with 9 bases between them.